The 21 T cell receptor beta chains given below trace back to one sample, sequenced in a study of T cells in Graves' hyperthyroidism and ophthalmopathy. Amplified regions were TCR beta CDR3 sequences from RNA transcripts. First-round RT-PCR with HTBI primers amplified the TCR CDR3 region. A single record per CDR3 protein comes from TCRdb applying MiXCR to the multiplex PCR reads. Among over 250,000 distinct CDR3 sequences listed, less than 30% were seen once. Sequencing input: blood. These receptors all stem from a man aged 35 to 55 with Graves' hyperthyroidism that later progressed to Graves' ophthalmopathy.

This clonotype was counted many times. The chain combines TRBV6-1 with TRBJ2-5; either TRBD1 or TRBD2 may supply D (5 bases each). The CDR3 totals 14 residues. Germline V lookup: CDR1 MNHNS, CDR2 SASEGT. Trimming left V 11 bases short and J 5 bases short, with 21 bases between. CDR3 protein: CAGGRTGLTETQYF. Written as DNA, the CDR3 is TGTGCCGGGGGACGAACCGGCCTCACGGAGACCCAGTACTTC.

This chain's CDR3 is CASSLDRSWAQETQYF. DNA of the CDR3: TGTGCCAGCAGCTTAGATCGCTCTTGGGCCCAAGAGACCCAGTACTTC. V usage is TRBV11-2 and J usage is TRBJ2-5; D not certain. The CDR3 spans 16 residues. The germline gives CDR1 SGHAT, CDR2 FQNNGV. The V end lost 0 bases, the J end lost 1 base, and 12 bases lay between the germline ends.

In this sample, this clonotype turned up many times. The chain combines TRBV4-1 with TRBJ2-2, with D unresolved. The CDR3 is 15 residues long. Trimming shortened V by 0 bases and J by 5 bases, and 10 bases separated the two germline ends. Per germline, CDR1 MGHRA and CDR2 YSYEKL. In DNA form, the CDR3 reads TGCGCCAGCAGCCAAGATCTAGTGGGGACCGGGGAGCTGTTTTTT. Residues: CASSQDLVGTGELFF.

This clonotype occurred many times. This chain joins TRBV6-5 and TRBJ2-5; D not resolved. V dropped 0 bases and J dropped 7 bases, with 15 bases sitting between them. CDR1 and CDR2 from the germline V gene are MNHEY and SVGAGI. CDR3 length: 15 residues. The CDR3 sequence: CASSYSAINLGTQYF. In nucleotides, the CDR3 is TGTGCCAGCAGTTACTCTGCAATTAACCTCGGGACCCAGTACTTC.

Many counts were recorded for this clonotype. J is TRBJ1-6 and V is TRBV12-3 or TRBV12-4; 7 nucleotides line up with TRBD1. Germline trimming cut 6 bases from V and 4 bases from J; bases unmatched to any gene: 6. This CDR3 comprises 15 residues. The CDR3 protein is CASSRRQGYNSPLHF. CDR3 nucleotides: TGTGCCAGCAGCCGTCGACAGGGTTATAATTCACCCCTCCACTTT.

This clonotype was recorded many times. This chain uses TRBV6-1 with TRBJ2-7, with TRBD2 matching over 7 bases. V lost 6 bases to trimming and J lost 0 bases; unmatched junction nucleotides: 5. From germline, CDR1 is MNHNS and CDR2 SASEGT. There are 14 residues in the CDR3. DNA of the CDR3: TGTGCCAGCAGACGGGGACTAAGCTCCTACGAGCAGTACTTC. It encodes CASRRGLSSYEQYF.

The CDR3 region is CASSYGPYGYTF. CDR3 sequence (DNA): TGTGCCAGCAGTTACGGACCTTACGGCTACACCTTC. This chain joins TRBV6-2 or TRBV6-3 and TRBJ1-2; no clear D. The germline V and J ends were trimmed by 2 bases and 8 bases, with 9 bases remaining between them. CDR3 length: 12 amino acids. CDR1 is MNHEY, CDR2 SVGEGT, per germline.

This clonotype was counted at least ten times. The rearrangement joins TRBV3-1 to TRBJ2-5; the D call may be TRBD1 or TRBD2 (5 bases each). V lost 4 bases and J lost 1, with 13 bases in between. This CDR3 contains 15 residues. CDR1 is LGHDT and CDR2 is YNNKEL in the germline V gene (reference sequence). The CDR3 DNA sequence: TGTGCCAGCAGCCCCGTGACGGGACCCCAAGAGACCCAGTACTTC. Its protein product is CASSPVTGPQETQYF.

This clonotype was observed at least ten times. The chain couples TRBV20-1 to TRBJ2-1, with TRBD1 as a possible D gene (5 bases). The CDR3 is made up of 16 amino acids. V shed 3 bases and J shed 0 bases, with 15 bases lying between them. Germline CDR1 DFQATT, CDR2 SNEGSKA (reference sequence). CDR3 nucleotides: TGCAGTGCTAGGACTCACAGGAAAAGCTCCTACAATGAGCAGTTCTTC. As protein: CSARTHRKSSYNEQFF.

This clonotype was found a few times. This chain links TRBV11-2 with TRBJ2-7; D is uncertain. Germline V lookup: CDR1 SGHAT, CDR2 FQNNGV. This CDR3 has 12 amino acids. Trimming took 5 bases from V and 6 from J, leaving 11 bases between them. CDR3 in amino acids: CASSPPWSEQYF. The CDR3 nucleotides read TGTGCCAGCAGCCCCCCATGGAGCGAGCAGTACTTC.

This clonotype was recorded at least ten times. The DNA of the CDR3 is TGTGCCAGCAAAACTAGCGGGAGGGCAGGTGAGCAGTACTTC. Protein: CASKTSGRAGEQYF. The gene calls are TRBV6-5 and TRBJ2-7, with 13 bases fitting TRBD2. Germline loops: CDR1 MNHEY, CDR2 SVGAGI. V dropped 7 bases and J dropped 7; count of bases not matched to a gene: 7. This CDR3 spans 14 amino acids.

This chain connects TRBV6-5 to TRBJ1-1; D unresolved. This CDR3 spans 13 amino acids. V gave up 3 bases and J gave up 0 bases, with 5 bases separating them. From germline, CDR1 is MNHEY and CDR2 SVGAGI. CDR3 region: CASSYRLNTEAFF. The CDR3, as DNA: TGTGCCAGCAGTTATCGCCTGAACACTGAAGCTTTCTTT.

This clonotype occurred many times. CDR3 in DNA: TGTGCCTGGAGTGTCGCCCCGGAGACCCAGTACTTC. Translated, it gives CAWSVAPETQYF. The chain links TRBV30 to TRBJ2-5; D is ambiguous. The V end was cut by 0 bases, the J end by 5 bases, with 7 bases between. The germline gives CDR1 GTSNPN, CDR2 SVGIG (reference sequence). The CDR3 is 12 residues long.

This clonotype was observed many times. V and J are TRBV20-1 and TRBJ1-6; D remains unclear. Germline CDR1 DFQATT, CDR2 SNEGSKA (reference sequence). Trimming removed 1 base from V and 6 bases from J, with 10 bases in between. This CDR3 comprises 14 residues. The CDR3 DNA reads TGCAGTGCTAGAGCCTCCATTGGTAATTCACCCCTCCACTTT. It codes for CSARASIGNSPLHF.

This clonotype was counted many times. This chain connects TRBV14 to TRBJ2-2; weak D call: TRBD2 (6 bases). The length of the CDR3 is 18 residues. Between the trimmed V and J ends, which lost 0 bases and 5 bases, there was a span of 19 bases. Germline V gene sequence: CDR1 SGHDN, CDR2 FVKESK. The chain's CDR3 is CASSQEIRAGRFTGELFF. In nucleotides, the CDR3 is TGTGCCAGCAGCCAAGAAATTCGGGCCGGGAGATTTACCGGGGAGCTGTTTTTT.

There are many counts of this clonotype. The V call is TRBV20-1, the J call TRBJ2-7; the match to TRBD2 covers 8 bases. Germline V gene data show CDR1 as DFQATT and CDR2 as SNEGSKA (reference sequence). The CDR3 has 18 amino acids. Trimming took 0 bases from V and 2 from J; bases not matched to a gene: 15. The CDR3 bases are TGCAGTGCTAGAGATCCCATTAGCGGGACTTACCCCACCTACGAGCAGTACTTC. This codes for CSARDPISGTYPTYEQYF.

This clonotype was seen many times. V and J are TRBV20-1 and TRBJ2-3; 10 bases line up with TRBD1. The V gene end was trimmed by 7 bases and the J gene end by 4 bases; junction bases not matched to a gene: 14. CDR1 is DFQATT and CDR2 is SNEGSKA in the germline V gene (reference sequence). The CDR3 runs to 16 residues. The CDR3 region is CSVDTPGQGIPDTQYF. The CDR3 region has the DNA TGCAGTGTCGACACCCCGGGACAGGGGATCCCAGATACGCAGTATTTT.

This clonotype has a single count. The rearrangement links TRBV20-1 to TRBJ1-1; D gene ambiguous. Trimming removed 0 bases from V and 1 base from J, with 9 bases in between. Germline-derived CDR1 and CDR2 are DFQATT and SNEGSKA (reference sequence). CDR3 length: 14 amino acids. DNA for the CDR3: TGCAGTGCTAGAGATACGGGAACGAACACTGAAGCTTTCTTT. Translating it yields CSARDTGTNTEAFF.

In its sample, this clonotype was seen many times. The V and J genes are TRBV4-1 and TRBJ2-5; D is unresolved. The CDR3 is made up of 15 amino acids. Germline CDR1 and CDR2: MGHRA and YSYEKL. V was cut by 0 bases and J by 5 bases, with 13 bases left in between. The CDR3 nucleotides are TGCGCCAGCAGCCAAGACCGGACGGCCCGGGAGACCCAGTACTTC. The encoded protein is CASSQDRTARETQYF.

This clonotype was recorded at least ten times. The chain uses TRBV20-1 and TRBJ2-7, with TRBD1 as a possible D gene (6 bases). The V end was cut by 6 bases, the J end by 3 bases, with 18 bases between. CDR3 size: 14 residues. CDR1 DFQATT and CDR2 SNEGSKA come from the germline V gene (reference sequence). This CDR3 is CSANRDTSLYEQYF. The CDR3 region has the DNA TGCAGTGCCAACCGGGACACCTCTCTCTACGAGCAGTACTTC.

This clonotype was seen more than once but under ten times. The chain employs TRBV19 and TRBJ2-6; the D is unclear. The CDR3 length is 18 residues. The V end lost 6 bases, the J end lost 0 bases, and 18 bases lay between the germline ends. The germline CDR1 and CDR2 sequences are LNHDA and SQIVND (reference sequence). The CDR3 sequence: CASSRSRTLSSGANVLTF. In DNA, the CDR3 is TGTGCCAGTAGCCGCAGCCGTACCCTTAGCTCTGGGGCCAACGTCCTGACTTTC.